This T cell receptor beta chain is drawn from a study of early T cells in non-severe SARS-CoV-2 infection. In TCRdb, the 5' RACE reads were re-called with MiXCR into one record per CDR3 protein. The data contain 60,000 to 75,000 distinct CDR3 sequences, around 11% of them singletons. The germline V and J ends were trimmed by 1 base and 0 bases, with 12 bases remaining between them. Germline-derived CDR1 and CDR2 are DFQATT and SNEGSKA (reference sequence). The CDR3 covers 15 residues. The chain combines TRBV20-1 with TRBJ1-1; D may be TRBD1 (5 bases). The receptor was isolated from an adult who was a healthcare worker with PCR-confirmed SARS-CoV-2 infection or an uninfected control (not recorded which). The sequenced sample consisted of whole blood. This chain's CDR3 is CSARGGEALNTEAFF. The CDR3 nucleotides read TGCAGTGCTAGAGGAGGGGAGGCTTTGAACACTGAAGCTTTCTTT.